The rows below give T cell receptor beta chains drawn from one sample of a study of low-dose radiotherapy and immunotherapy resistance in tumors. TCRdb called the reads again in MiXCR, with one record for every CDR3 protein. The sample lists about 82,000 distinct CDR3 sequences, 18% occurring once. Here the sequenced sample was PBMCs, taken before treatment. The receptors come from a male donor with prostate cancer. Both conserved end residues are part of each CDR3. A D gene is named only where the DNA matches it firmly. Some rows mark clone size as missing; the rest say once, few, many or name a class of expanded clone.

J gene: TRBJ2-1
clone size: many
D gene: -
V gene: TRBV7-3
CDR3 DNA: TGTGCCAGCAGCTTATACTCAGATAGCTCCTACAATGAGCAGTTCTTC
CDR3 protein: CASSLYSDSSYNEQFF

J gene: TRBJ2-3
clone size: many
D gene: -
V gene: TRBV12-3/TRBV12-4
CDR3 DNA: TGTGCCAGCAGGCCTTGGGAGGCGACGGGGGTAACGCAGTATTTT
CDR3 protein: CASRPWEATGVTQYF

J gene: TRBJ1-6
clone size: many
D gene: -
V gene: TRBV14
CDR3 DNA: TGTGCCAGCAGCCAAGATCGAAGGAGCTCCTATAATTCACCCCTCCACTTT
CDR3 protein: CASSQDRRSSYNSPLHF

J gene: TRBJ2-7
clone size: many
D gene: TRBD1
V gene: TRBV30
CDR3 DNA: TGTGCCTGGAGTCCTGGACAGGCGGGCTCCTACGAGCAGTACTTC
CDR3 protein: CAWSPGQAGSYEQYF

J gene: TRBJ2-7
clone size: many
D gene: -
V gene: TRBV4-2
CDR3 DNA: TGTGCCAGCAGCCAAGTGGCAGGGGAGGCCTACGAGCAGTACTTC
CDR3 protein: CASSQVAGEAYEQYF

J gene: TRBJ1-5
clone size: few
D gene: TRBD1
V gene: TRBV7-2
CDR3 DNA: TGTGCCAGCAGCTCACAGGGGGCCGCGGGTCAGCCCCAGCATTTT
CDR3 protein: CASSSQGAAGQPQHF

J gene: TRBJ2-1
clone size: many
D gene: TRBD2
V gene: TRBV5-1
CDR3 DNA: TGCGCCAGCACCTCCGGGACTAGCTATGAGCAGTTCTTC
CDR3 protein: CASTSGTSYEQFF

J gene: TRBJ1-3
clone size: few
D gene: TRBD1
V gene: TRBV5-4
CDR3 DNA: TGTGCCAGCAGTTCGACAGGGACTGGAAACACCATATATTTT
CDR3 protein: CASSSTGTGNTIYF

J gene: TRBJ2-3
clone size: many
D gene: -
V gene: TRBV30
CDR3 DNA: TGTGCCTGGAGTAGGAGGGCCCCCCCAGATACGCAGTATTTT
CDR3 protein: CAWSRRAPPDTQYF

J gene: TRBJ2-1
clone size: many
D gene: TRBD2
V gene: TRBV5-1
CDR3 DNA: TGCGCCAGCAGCCCGGGACTAGCGGTATACTCCTACAATGAGCAGTTCTTC
CDR3 protein: CASSPGLAVYSYNEQFF

J gene: TRBJ1-4
clone size: many
D gene: -
V gene: TRBV10-3
CDR3 DNA: TGTGCCTCCAGTGGGAGTCTCGGTGAAAAACTGTTTTTT
CDR3 protein: CASSGSLGEKLFF

J gene: TRBJ1-2
clone size: -
D gene: -
V gene: TRBV12-3/TRBV12-4
CDR3 DNA: TGTGCCAGCACGTCCCGGAGAGGGCAAGCATTGAGCTACACCTTC
CDR3 protein: CASTSRRGQALSYTF

J gene: TRBJ2-5
clone size: few
D gene: -
V gene: TRBV12-3/TRBV12-4
CDR3 DNA: TGTGCCAGCAGTGACCGGGACACACAGTACTTC
CDR3 protein: CASSDRDTQYF

J gene: TRBJ2-3
clone size: many
D gene: TRBD1
V gene: TRBV4-2
CDR3 DNA: TGTGCCAGCAGCCAAGAGGGGACAGGGACCACAGATACGCAGTATTTT
CDR3 protein: CASSQEGTGTTDTQYF

J gene: TRBJ2-3
clone size: many
D gene: -
V gene: TRBV24-1
CDR3 DNA: TGTGCCACCAGTGATTTATCGGCTTCAGGGGCAGATACGCAGTATTTT
CDR3 protein: CATSDLSASGADTQYF

J gene: TRBJ2-1
clone size: many
D gene: TRBD2
V gene: TRBV5-1
CDR3 DNA: TGCGCCAGCAGCTATTGGTGGGAGGGCCGCAATGAGCAGTTCTTC
CDR3 protein: CASSYWWEGRNEQFF

J gene: TRBJ1-5
clone size: many
D gene: -
V gene: TRBV20-1
CDR3 DNA: TGCAGTGCTGGAGATGCAGGGGCCCTTCAGCCCCAGCATTTT
CDR3 protein: CSAGDAGALQPQHF

J gene: TRBJ2-1
clone size: many
D gene: TRBD1
V gene: TRBV5-1
CDR3 DNA: TGCGCCAGCAGCCCTGAACAGGGGTTGATAGGGAATGAGCAGTTCTTC
CDR3 protein: CASSPEQGLIGNEQFF

J gene: TRBJ1-6
clone size: -
D gene: TRBD1
V gene: TRBV19
CDR3 DNA: TGTGCCAGTAGTATCCAGACAGGGAGGAATAATTCACCCCTCCACTTT
CDR3 protein: CASSIQTGRNNSPLHF

J gene: TRBJ2-1
clone size: many
D gene: TRBD2
V gene: TRBV6-5
CDR3 DNA: TGTGCCAGCAGTCGCCAACCCGGACTAGCGGGAGGGCCCTATGAGCAGTTCTTC
CDR3 protein: CASSRQPGLAGGPYEQFF

J gene: TRBJ2-2
clone size: many
D gene: TRBD2
V gene: TRBV7-2
CDR3 DNA: TGTGCCAGCAGCTTTGCAGACGGGGGGGCCGGGGAGCTGTTTTTT
CDR3 protein: CASSFADGGAGELFF

J gene: TRBJ2-1
clone size: once
D gene: TRBD2
V gene: TRBV5-4
CDR3 DNA: TGTGCCAGCAGCCCACGACTAGCGGGGGCCCTCCAGCCTGAGCAGTTCTTC
CDR3 protein: CASSPRLAGALQPEQFF

J gene: TRBJ1-6
clone size: -
D gene: -
V gene: TRBV13
CDR3 DNA: TGTGCCAGCAGCCCAACCCGAAGCTCACCCCTCCACTTT
CDR3 protein: CASSPTRSSPLHF

J gene: TRBJ1-1
clone size: many
D gene: -
V gene: TRBV7-8
CDR3 DNA: TGTGCCAGCAGCCCCGGGACGGCGAACACTGAAGCTTTCTTT
CDR3 protein: CASSPGTANTEAFF

J gene: TRBJ2-7
clone size: -
D gene: -
V gene: TRBV13
CDR3 DNA: TGTGCCAGCAGCTTAGGTTTGATGGGATACTCCTACGAGCAGTACTTC
CDR3 protein: CASSLGLMGYSYEQYF

J gene: TRBJ1-2
clone size: -
D gene: -
V gene: TRBV28
CDR3 DNA: TGTGCCAGCAGTACTTACAGAGGGGGGAAAGGTGGCTACACCTTC
CDR3 protein: CASSTYRGGKGGYTF

J gene: TRBJ2-1
clone size: many
D gene: -
V gene: TRBV7-2
CDR3 DNA: TGTGCCAGCAGCTTACGGACCGACAATGAGCAGTTCTTC
CDR3 protein: CASSLRTDNEQFF

J gene: TRBJ1-1
clone size: many
D gene: -
V gene: TRBV20-1
CDR3 DNA: TGCAGTGTTCCGACGGCAGGGGCCAACACTGAAGCTTTCTTT
CDR3 protein: CSVPTAGANTEAFF

J gene: TRBJ2-5
clone size: many
D gene: TRBD1
V gene: TRBV7-2
CDR3 DNA: TGTGCCAGCAGCCTAAGGACAGGGATGGAGACCCAGTACTTC
CDR3 protein: CASSLRTGMETQYF

J gene: TRBJ2-5
clone size: many
D gene: -
V gene: TRBV5-4
CDR3 DNA: TGTGCCAGCAGCTCGGGGGTGACGGGGGAGACCCAGTACTTC
CDR3 protein: CASSSGVTGETQYF

J gene: TRBJ1-2
clone size: many
D gene: TRBD1
V gene: TRBV6-2/TRBV6-3
CDR3 DNA: TGTGCCAGCAGTTACCGGGGACAGGGGGCTTACGGCTACACCTTC
CDR3 protein: CASSYRGQGAYGYTF

J gene: TRBJ2-7
clone size: many
D gene: -
V gene: TRBV28
CDR3 DNA: TGTGCCAGCAGTCAACTAAGCACTGGGACCTACGAGCAGTACTTC
CDR3 protein: CASSQLSTGTYEQYF

J gene: TRBJ2-6
clone size: many
D gene: -
V gene: TRBV20-1
CDR3 DNA: TGCAGTGCTAGCAGCTCTGGGGCCAACGTCCTGACTTTC
CDR3 protein: CSASSSGANVLTF

J gene: TRBJ2-2
clone size: many
D gene: -
V gene: TRBV5-1
CDR3 DNA: TGCGCCAGCAGCTTAGGCGGGGCGAACACCGGGGAGCTGTTTTTT
CDR3 protein: CASSLGGANTGELFF

J gene: TRBJ2-1
clone size: many
D gene: TRBD1
V gene: TRBV28
CDR3 DNA: TGTGCCAGCACGAATCTCCTCGGGACAGGGACATACAATGAGCAGTTCTTC
CDR3 protein: CASTNLLGTGTYNEQFF

J gene: TRBJ2-5
clone size: many
D gene: TRBD1
V gene: TRBV12-3/TRBV12-4
CDR3 DNA: TGTGCCAGCAGTATGACAGGGATCCTTAACCAAGAGACCCAGTACTTC
CDR3 protein: CASSMTGILNQETQYF

J gene: TRBJ2-7
clone size: many
D gene: -
V gene: TRBV2
CDR3 DNA: TGTGCCAGCAGTGTTGGCTGGGAGCAGTACTTC
CDR3 protein: CASSVGWEQYF

J gene: TRBJ1-2
clone size: many
D gene: -
V gene: TRBV12-3/TRBV12-4
CDR3 DNA: TGTGCCAGCAGTTTGGGGGCCCCCTATGGCTACACCTTC
CDR3 protein: CASSLGAPYGYTF